This T cell receptor (beta chain) derives from a study of blood T cell repertoires in COVID-19. Study as a whole: Spain, Italy and the United States supplied samples that represented acute and convalescent COVID-19.

This clone has a single count. Deletions cut 3 bases from V and 6 bases from J, with 11 bases between. The CDR3 totals 13 residues. CDR1 MNHEY and CDR2 SMNVEV come from the germline V gene (reference sequence). The data were produced by immunoSEQ multiplex PCR, yet TCRdb's version contains in-frame clones alone and is incomplete. The sample has about 95,000 clones, approximately 84% seen once. The TCR comes from an elderly man with active or convalescent COVID-19. Sequencing was performed on peripheral blood. The chain employs TRBV27 and TRBJ1-2; D is perhaps TRBD1 (5 bases). CDR3 amino acids: CASSFGGTDGYTF. CDR3 nucleotide sequence: TGTGCCAGCAGTTTCGGCGGGACGGATGGCTACACCTTC.